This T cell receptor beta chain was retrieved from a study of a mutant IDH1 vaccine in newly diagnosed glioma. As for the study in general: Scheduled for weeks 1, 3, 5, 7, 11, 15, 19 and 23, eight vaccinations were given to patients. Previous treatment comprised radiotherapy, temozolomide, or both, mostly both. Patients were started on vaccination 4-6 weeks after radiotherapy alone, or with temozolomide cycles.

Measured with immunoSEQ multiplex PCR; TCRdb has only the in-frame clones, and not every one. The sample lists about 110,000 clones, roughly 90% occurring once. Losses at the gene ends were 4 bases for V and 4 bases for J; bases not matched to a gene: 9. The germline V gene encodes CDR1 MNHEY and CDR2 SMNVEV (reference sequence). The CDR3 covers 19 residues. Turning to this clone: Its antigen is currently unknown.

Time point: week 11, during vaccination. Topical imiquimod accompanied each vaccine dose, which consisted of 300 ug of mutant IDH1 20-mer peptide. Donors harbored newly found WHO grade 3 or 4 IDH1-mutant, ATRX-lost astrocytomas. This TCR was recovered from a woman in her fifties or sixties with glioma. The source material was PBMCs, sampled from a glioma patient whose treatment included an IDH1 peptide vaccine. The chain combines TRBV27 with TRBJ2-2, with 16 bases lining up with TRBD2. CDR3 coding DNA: TGTGCCAGCAGTTCCTCGGGACTAGCGGGAGGGCCACGCACCGGGGAGCTGTTTTTT. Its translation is CASSSSGLAGGPRTGELFF.